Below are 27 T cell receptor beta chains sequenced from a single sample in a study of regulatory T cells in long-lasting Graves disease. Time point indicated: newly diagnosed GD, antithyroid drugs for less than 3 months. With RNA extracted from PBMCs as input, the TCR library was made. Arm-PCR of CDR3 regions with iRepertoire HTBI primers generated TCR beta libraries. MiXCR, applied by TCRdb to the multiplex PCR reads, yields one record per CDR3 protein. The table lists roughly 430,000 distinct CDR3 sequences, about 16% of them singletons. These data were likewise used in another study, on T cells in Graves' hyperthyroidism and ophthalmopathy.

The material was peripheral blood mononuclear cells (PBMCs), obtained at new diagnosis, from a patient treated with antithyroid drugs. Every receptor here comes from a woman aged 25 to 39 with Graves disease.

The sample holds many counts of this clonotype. CDR3 nucleotide sequence: TGTGCCAGCAGTTTCTCGTCAAAATATCGGGACGGTGGAGGGTCCACCTACGAGCAGTACTTC. It encodes CASSFSSKYRDGGGSTYEQYF. This chain joins TRBV28 and TRBJ2-7, with D possibly matching TRBD2 (6 bases). Germline V gene lookup returns CDR1 MDHEN and CDR2 SYDVKM. The CDR3 spans 21 residues. V gave up 3 bases and J gave up 2 bases, with 32 bases separating them.

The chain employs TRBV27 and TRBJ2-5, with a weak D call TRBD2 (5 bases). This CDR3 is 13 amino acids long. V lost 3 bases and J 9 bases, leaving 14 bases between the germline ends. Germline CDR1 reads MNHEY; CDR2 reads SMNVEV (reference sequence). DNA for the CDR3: TGTGCCAGCAGTTTTGAGGGCGGCGAGGCCCAGTACTTC. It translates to CASSFEGGEAQYF.

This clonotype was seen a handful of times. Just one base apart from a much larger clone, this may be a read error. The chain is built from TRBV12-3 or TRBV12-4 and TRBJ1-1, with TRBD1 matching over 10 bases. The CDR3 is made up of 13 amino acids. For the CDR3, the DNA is TGTGCCAGCATCTTGACAGGGGGCACTGAAGCTCTCTTT. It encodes CASILTGGTEALF.

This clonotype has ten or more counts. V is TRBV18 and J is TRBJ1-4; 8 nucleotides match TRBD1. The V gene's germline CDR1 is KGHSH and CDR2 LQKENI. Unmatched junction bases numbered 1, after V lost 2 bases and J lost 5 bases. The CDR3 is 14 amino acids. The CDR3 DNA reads TGTGCCAGCTCACCAAGACAGGGGAATGAAAAACTGTTTTTT. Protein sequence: CASSPRQGNEKLFF.

CDR3 sequence: CASSKGTSGRRKTQYF. CDR3 in DNA: TGTGCCAGTAGTAAGGGGACTAGCGGGAGGAGGAAGACCCAGTACTTC. The chain links TRBV19 to TRBJ2-5; the match to TRBD2 covers 15 bases. The germline CDR1 and CDR2 sequences are LNHDA and SQIVND (reference sequence). The CDR3 length is 16 residues. V trimming: 4 bases; J trimming: 6 bases; junction bases outside the gene matches: 6.

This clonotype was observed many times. CDR3 region: CASSDGAISYNEQFF. For the CDR3, the DNA is TGTGCCAGCAGCGATGGGGCGATCTCCTACAATGAGCAGTTCTTC. The genes are TRBV7-9 and TRBJ2-1; D is possibly TRBD1 (5 bases). Trimming pared 5 bases from V and 0 bases from J, leaving 11 bases between. Germline loops: CDR1 SEHNR, CDR2 FQNEAQ (reference sequence). CDR3 length equals 15 residues.

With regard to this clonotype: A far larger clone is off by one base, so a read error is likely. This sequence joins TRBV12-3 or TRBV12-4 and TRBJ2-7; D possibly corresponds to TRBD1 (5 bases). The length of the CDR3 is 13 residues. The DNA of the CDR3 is TGTGCCGGAGCAGACGCTGGGGCCAACGTCCTGATTTTC. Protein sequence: CAGADAGANVLIF.

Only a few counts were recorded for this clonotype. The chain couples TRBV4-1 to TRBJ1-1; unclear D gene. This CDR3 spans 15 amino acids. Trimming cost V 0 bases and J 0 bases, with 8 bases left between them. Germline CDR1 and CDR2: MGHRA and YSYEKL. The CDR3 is CASSQEEAMNTEAFF. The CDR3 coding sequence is TGCGCCAGCAGCCAAGAAGAAGCCATGAACACTGAAGCTTTCTTT.

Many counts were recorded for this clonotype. The CDR3 reads CASSPIPGSSYEQYF. In DNA form, the CDR3 reads TGTGCCAGCAGTCCCATCCCAGGTAGCTCCTACGAGCAGTACTTC. The chain uses TRBV28 and TRBJ2-7, with D unresolved. The CDR3 consists of 15 residues. Looked up from germline, CDR1 is MDHEN and CDR2 is SYDVKM. V lost 5 bases to trimming and J lost 0 bases, with 14 bases between them.

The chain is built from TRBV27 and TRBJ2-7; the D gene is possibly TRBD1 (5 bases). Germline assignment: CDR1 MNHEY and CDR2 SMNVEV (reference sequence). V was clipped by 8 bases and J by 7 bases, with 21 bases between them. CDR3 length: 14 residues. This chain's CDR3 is CASHPQGAPREQYF. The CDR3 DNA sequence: TGTGCCAGCCACCCGCAAGGGGCTCCAAGAGAGCAGTACTTC.

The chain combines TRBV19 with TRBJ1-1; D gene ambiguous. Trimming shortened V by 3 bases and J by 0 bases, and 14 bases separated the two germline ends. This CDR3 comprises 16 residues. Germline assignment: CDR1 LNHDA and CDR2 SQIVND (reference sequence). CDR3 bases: TGTGCCAGTAGTATCCAGATCTCGAGCGTGAACACTGAAGCTTTCTTT. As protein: CASSIQISSVNTEAFF.

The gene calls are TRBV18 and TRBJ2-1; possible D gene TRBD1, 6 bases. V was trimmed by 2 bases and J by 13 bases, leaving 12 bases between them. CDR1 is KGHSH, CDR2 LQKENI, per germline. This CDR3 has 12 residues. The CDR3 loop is CASSPGGETQFF. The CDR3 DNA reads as TGTGCCAGCTCACCAGGGGGCGAGACCCAGTTCTTC.

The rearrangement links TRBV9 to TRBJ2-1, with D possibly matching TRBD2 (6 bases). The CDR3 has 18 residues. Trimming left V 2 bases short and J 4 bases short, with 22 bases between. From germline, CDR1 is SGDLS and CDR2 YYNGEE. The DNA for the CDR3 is TGTGCCAGCAGCGTTGGGGACTTTCTAGAGCAGTCGTACAATGAGCAGTTCTTC. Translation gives CASSVGDFLEQSYNEQFF.

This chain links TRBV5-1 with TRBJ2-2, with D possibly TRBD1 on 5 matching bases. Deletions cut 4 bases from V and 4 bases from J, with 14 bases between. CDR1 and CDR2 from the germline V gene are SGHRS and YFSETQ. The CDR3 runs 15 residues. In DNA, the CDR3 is TGCGCCAGCAGCCTAGGGCAGGGTGTCACCGGGGAGCTGTTTTTT. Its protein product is CASSLGQGVTGELFF.

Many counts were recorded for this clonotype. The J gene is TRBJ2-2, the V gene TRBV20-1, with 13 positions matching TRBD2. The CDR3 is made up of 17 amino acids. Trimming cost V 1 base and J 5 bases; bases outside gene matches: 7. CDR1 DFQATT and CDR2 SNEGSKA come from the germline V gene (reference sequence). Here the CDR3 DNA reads TGCAGTGCTAGAGTCGCTACTAGCGGGAGGGGAACCGGGGAGCTGTTTTTT. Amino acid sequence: CSARVATSGRGTGELFF.

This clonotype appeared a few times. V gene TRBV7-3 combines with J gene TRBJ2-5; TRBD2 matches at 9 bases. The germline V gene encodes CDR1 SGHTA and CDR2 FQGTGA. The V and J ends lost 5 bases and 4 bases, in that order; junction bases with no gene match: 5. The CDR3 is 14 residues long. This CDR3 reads CASSPGLAPETQYF. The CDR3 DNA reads TGTGCCAGCAGCCCGGGACTAGCCCCAGAGACCCAGTACTTC.

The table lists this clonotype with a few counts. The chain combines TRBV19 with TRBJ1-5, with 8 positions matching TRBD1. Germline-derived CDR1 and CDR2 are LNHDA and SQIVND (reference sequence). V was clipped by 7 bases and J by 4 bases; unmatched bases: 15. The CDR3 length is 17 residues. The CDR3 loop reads CASTKDRAQVGNQPQHF. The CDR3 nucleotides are TGTGCCAGTACTAAGGACAGGGCCCAGGTAGGGAATCAGCCCCAGCATTTT.

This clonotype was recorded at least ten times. CDR3 amino acids: CATEEGRGSYEQYF. CDR3 coding DNA: TGTGCCACCGAAGAGGGGAGGGGCTCCTACGAGCAGTACTTC. The chain uses TRBV15 and TRBJ2-7, with 7 bases lining up with TRBD2. The CDR3 loop spans 14 amino acids. J was trimmed by 0 bases and V by 8 bases; bases with no gene match: 7. Germline CDR1 LNHNV, CDR2 YYDKDF (reference sequence).

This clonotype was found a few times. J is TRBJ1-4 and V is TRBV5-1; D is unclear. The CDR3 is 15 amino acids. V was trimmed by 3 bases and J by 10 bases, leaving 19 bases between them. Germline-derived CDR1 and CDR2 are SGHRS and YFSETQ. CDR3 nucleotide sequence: TGCGCCAGCAGCTCGCGGACTTCGGACGTGGGAAAACTGTTTTTT. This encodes CASSSRTSDVGKLFF.

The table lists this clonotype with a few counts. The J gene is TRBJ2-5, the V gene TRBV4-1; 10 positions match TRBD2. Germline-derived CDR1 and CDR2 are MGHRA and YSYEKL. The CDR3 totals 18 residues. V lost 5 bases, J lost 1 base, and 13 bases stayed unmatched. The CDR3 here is CASSFNPRTSGSQETQYF. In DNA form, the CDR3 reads TGCGCCAGCAGCTTTAACCCACGGACTAGCGGTAGCCAAGAGACCCAGTACTTC.

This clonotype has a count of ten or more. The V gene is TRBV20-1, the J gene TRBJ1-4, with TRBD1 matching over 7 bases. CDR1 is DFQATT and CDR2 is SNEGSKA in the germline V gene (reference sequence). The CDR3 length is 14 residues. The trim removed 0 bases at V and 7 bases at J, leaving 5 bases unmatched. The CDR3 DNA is TGCAGTGCTAGAGAGGACAGGACTTCTGAAAAACTGTTTTTT. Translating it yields CSAREDRTSEKLFF.

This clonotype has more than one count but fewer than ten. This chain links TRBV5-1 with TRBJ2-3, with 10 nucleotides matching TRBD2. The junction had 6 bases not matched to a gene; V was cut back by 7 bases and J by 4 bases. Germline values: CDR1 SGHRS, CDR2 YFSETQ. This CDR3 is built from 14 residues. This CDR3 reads CASQLAGISDTQYF. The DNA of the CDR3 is TGCGCCAGCCAACTAGCGGGAATCTCAGATACGCAGTATTTT.

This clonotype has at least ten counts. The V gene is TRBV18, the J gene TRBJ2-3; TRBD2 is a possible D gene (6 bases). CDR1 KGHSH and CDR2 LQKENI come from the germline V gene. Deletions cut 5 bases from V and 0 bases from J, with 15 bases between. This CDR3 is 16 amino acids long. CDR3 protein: CASSSRDSSSTDTQYF. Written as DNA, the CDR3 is TGTGCCAGCTCATCCCGGGACTCCTCTAGCACAGATACGCAGTATTTT.

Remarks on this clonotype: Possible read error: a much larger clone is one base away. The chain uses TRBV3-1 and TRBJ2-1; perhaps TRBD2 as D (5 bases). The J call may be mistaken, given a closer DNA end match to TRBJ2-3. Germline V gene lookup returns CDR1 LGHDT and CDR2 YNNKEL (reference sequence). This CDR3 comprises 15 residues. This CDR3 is CASSRGPGGEDTQYF. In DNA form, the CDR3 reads TGTGCCAGCAGCCGAGGGCCTGGCGGAGAAGATACGCAGTATTTT.

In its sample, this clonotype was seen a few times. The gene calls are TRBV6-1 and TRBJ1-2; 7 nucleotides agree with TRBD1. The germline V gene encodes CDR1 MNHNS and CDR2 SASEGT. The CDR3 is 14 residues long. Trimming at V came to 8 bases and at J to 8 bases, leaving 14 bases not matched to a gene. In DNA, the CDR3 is TGTGCCAGCTCACGCCCCGGGACAGCTTCCGGCTACACCTTC. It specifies CASSRPGTASGYTF.

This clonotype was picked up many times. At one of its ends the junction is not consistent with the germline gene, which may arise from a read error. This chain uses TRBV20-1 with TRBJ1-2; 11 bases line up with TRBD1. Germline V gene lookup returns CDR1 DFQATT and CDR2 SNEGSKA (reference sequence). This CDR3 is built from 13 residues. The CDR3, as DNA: TGCAGTGTTAGAGGACAGGGGGCTTGGGGTTACACCTTC. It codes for CSVRGQGAWGYTF.

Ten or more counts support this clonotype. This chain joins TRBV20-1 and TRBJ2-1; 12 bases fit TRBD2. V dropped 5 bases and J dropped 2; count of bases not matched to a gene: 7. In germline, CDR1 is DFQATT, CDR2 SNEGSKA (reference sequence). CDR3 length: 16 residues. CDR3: CSAFTLAGGAYNEQFF. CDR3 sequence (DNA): TGCAGTGCTTTCACTCTAGCGGGAGGGGCCTACAATGAGCAGTTCTTC.